This T cell receptor beta chain was sequenced for a study of T cell responses to AZD1222 COVID-19 vaccine. Only in-frame clones appear in the TCRdb table, and some are missing; sequencing was by immunoSEQ multiplex PCR. The profile covers some 200,000 clones, with almost 95% appearing a single time and 10% taken by the ten largest. Deletions cut 5 bases from V and 3 bases from J, with 7 bases between. Germline loops: CDR1 MNHEY, CDR2 SMNVEV (reference sequence). The CDR3 is 13 residues long. Study-level results: White British ancestry dominated among donors, who included more females, and clonal diversity was possibly underestimated.

A remark on this clone: What it binds is not known.

The chain links TRBV27 to TRBJ2-2; D unresolved. Material: peripheral blood, obtained on day 0 of AZD1222 vaccination. The TCR comes from an adult in good health. The CDR3 loop is CASSPGHTGELFF. For the CDR3, the DNA is TGTGCCAGCAGTCCAGGCCACACCGGGGAGCTGTTTTTT.